The source of this T cell receptor (beta chain) is a study of T cell repertoires in cytomegalovirus infection. Study information: Shared public TCR beta signatures pointed to both CMV infection and a matching HLA type.

This clonotype was found a few times. Its antigen is unknown. One end of the junction is discordant with germline, which a read error may explain. Germline CDR1 SGHVS, CDR2 FNYEAQ. The CDR3 loop spans 18 amino acids. Study outcomes and limitations: The ex vivo response showed dominance by HLA-C-restricted CMV-specific TCR beta clonotypes. Identification of carriers of CMV plus the relevant HLA was performed using cumulative public TCR beta family frequency.

One entry per CDR3 protein results from TCRdb running MiXCR on the reads. Of roughly 760,000 distinct CDR3 sequences in the sample, 35% to 45% are singletons; the top ten hold 2.5% to 3.5%. The source is a human donor in good health (CMV status not recorded). Some clones in this sample may be carry-over from other donors' samples. The sample was PBMCs. This chain links TRBV7-6 with TRBJ2-6; 7 bases are shared with TRBD1. CDR3 bases: TGTGCTAGCAGCCAAAAGCGACAGGGTTTCTCTGGGGCCAACGTCCTGACTTTC. It specifies CASSQKRQGFSGANVLTF.